This T cell receptor (beta chain) was identified during a study of T cell repertoires in aging, cancer and after chemotherapy. Whole-study results and caveats: No conclusions about immunological memory after chemotherapy can be drawn from the repertoire data. In each cancer cohort, median generation probability increased across chemotherapy, suggesting thymic output rebounded.

This clonotype is labeled medium-sized. Its antigen is still unknown. The J segment lost 2 bases and the V segment lost 2 bases, leaving 6 bases of the junction unmatched. Germline V gene sequence: CDR1 SGHNT, CDR2 YYREEE (reference sequence). The CDR3 contains 15 residues. Amplification of TCR beta used genomic DNA extracted from peripheral blood. Rearranged V-D-J TRB sequences were amplified with a mixed TRB-A/B primer pool. TCRdb fed the multiplex PCR reads into MiXCR, producing one record per CDR3 protein. The top ten hold 4% to 5.5% of the sample, which has roughly 8,000 distinct CDR3 sequences, approximately 35% seen once.

Specimen: blood. The rearrangement joins TRBV5-4 to TRBJ2-5; 7 positions match TRBD2. The receptor was derived from a human donor in good health. Here the CDR3 reads CASSLSGANQETQYF. CDR3 coding DNA: TGTGCCAGCAGCTTAAGCGGGGCGAATCAAGAGACCCAGTACTTC.